The clone carrying this T cell receptor (beta chain) has a count of ten or more. Its antigen is as yet unknown. These data originate in a study of spatial heterogeneity in lung cancer. MiXCR, applied by TCRdb to the 5' RACE reads, yields one record per CDR3 protein. The profile shows 4,500 to 6,000 distinct CDR3 sequences, around 7.8% of them singletons. Study outcomes and limitations: Intratumoral expanded alpha and beta TCR counts were found to track tumor mutation counts. Approximately 7.1% of tumor T cells for alpha chains and roughly 13% for beta chains were estimated to be covered.

The CDR3 contains 15 residues. From germline, CDR1 is MNHEY and CDR2 SVGAGI. V was pared by 6 bases and J by 0 bases, with 11 bases between. Time point reported: sample taken at primary tumor resection. V gene TRBV6-5 combines with J gene TRBJ1-4, with D possibly being TRBD1 (5 bases). Sequences were derived from lung tumor tissue, sampled at surgery. The origin of this receptor is a female donor with early-stage non-small cell lung cancer. In nucleotides, the CDR3 is TGTGCCAGCAGGTCCTGGGGGGCAACTAATGAAAAACTGTTTTTT. Translated, it gives CASRSWGATNEKLFF.